A selection of T cell receptor beta chains follows, all from one sample in a study of shared clonotypes between healthy human individuals. Sequencing used immunoSEQ multiplex PCR; TCRdb keeps in-frame clones, though not all of them. The sample gives 2 million to 2.5 million clones, approximately 94% of which show up once; 1.1% is in the top ten. What was sequenced was naive CD8+ T cells sorted from blood. All receptors come from a man aged 18-30 years in good health. Each CDR3 is given with its conserved first and last residue. The order of the fields is V gene, J gene, CDR3 length, clone size, D gene, CDR3 protein, CDR3 DNA. D genes are given only for firm matches. Clone sizes are given selectively: once, few, many, or a class where the clone is expanded.

>TRBV6-6|TRBJ1-1|13|-|-
CASSYDSVNEAFF
TGTGCCAGCAGTTACGACAGTGTGAATGAAGCTTTCTTT
>TRBV7-9|TRBJ2-7|16|-|-
CASSLSQGREIHEQYF
TGTGCCAGCAGCCTCTCACAGGGTCGGGAGATCCACGAGCAGTACTTC
>TRBV30|TRBJ2-5|16|-|-
CAWKAVPTVYQETQYF
TGTGCCTGGAAGGCTGTCCCGACTGTTTACCAAGAGACCCAGTACTTC
>TRBV6-5|TRBJ1-1|14|-|-
CASSYSWGLGEAFF
TGTGCCAGCAGTTACTCGTGGGGGCTCGGTGAAGCTTTCTTT
>TRBV7-9|TRBJ1-2|16|-|TRBD1
CASSLGTADLFYGYTF
TGTGCCAGCAGCTTGGGGACAGCCGACCTCTTCTATGGCTACACCTTC
>TRBV9|TRBJ2-7|18|-|TRBD2
CASSVSPRLAGLSYEQYF
TGTGCCAGCAGCGTATCCCCACGACTAGCGGGTCTCTCCTACGAGCAGTACTTC
>TRBV7-9|TRBJ2-7|15|-|-
CASQFGNSPTYEQYF
TGTGCCAGTCAATTCGGAAACAGTCCCACCTACGAGCAGTACTTC
>TRBV4-1|TRBJ2-7|14|-|TRBD2
CASSHPWGGDEQYF
TGCGCCAGCAGCCACCCTTGGGGGGGTGACGAGCAGTACTTC
>TRBV29-1|TRBJ2-7|13|-|-
CSVGGPSSYEQYF
TGCAGCGTTGGAGGGCCCTCCTCCTACGAGCAGTACTTC
>TRBV7-8|TRBJ1-2|16|-|-
CASRQERQGLINGYTF
TGTGCCAGCAGGCAAGAAAGGCAGGGGTTGATAAATGGCTACACCTTC
>TRBV4-3|TRBJ2-3|14|-|-
CASSQVGSTDTQYF
TGCGCCAGCAGCCAGGTCGGGAGCACAGATACGCAGTATTTT
>TRBV30|TRBJ1-5|12|once|TRBD1
CACGQDNQPQHF
TGTGCCTGTGGACAGGACAATCAGCCCCAGCATTTT
>TRBV9|TRBJ2-7|15|few|TRBD2
CASSVGLAGGREQYF
TGTGCCAGCAGCGTAGGGCTAGCGGGGGGTCGGGAGCAGTACTTC
>TRBV4-1|TRBJ1-1|15|-|TRBD1
CASSLTSAGGTEAFF
TGCGCCAGCAGCCTTACTTCGGCAGGGGGCACTGAAGCTTTCTTT
>TRBV9|TRBJ2-3|13|-|TRBD2
CASSGKAEDTQYF
TGTGCCAGTAGCGGGAAGGCAGAGGATACGCAGTATTTT
>TRBV7-9|TRBJ1-4|15|-|-
CASSSSGTWEEKLFF
TGTGCCAGCAGCTCGTCCGGGACCTGGGAGGAAAAACTGTTTTTT
>TRBV4-1|TRBJ1-4|16|-|-
CASSQAVGGWGEKLFF
TGCGCCAGCAGCCAAGCCGTCGGGGGGTGGGGTGAAAAACTGTTTTTT
>TRBV10-3|TRBJ2-7|12|-|-
CAIRGDHYEQYF
TGTGCCATCCGGGGTGATCACTACGAGCAGTACTTC
>TRBV10-3|TRBJ1-1|14|-|-
CAISESEGTHEAFF
TGTGCCATCAGTGAGTCTGAAGGAACCCATGAAGCTTTCTTT
>TRBV5-1|TRBJ2-7|14|-|-
CASSPTGDSYEQYF
TGCGCCAGCAGCCCGACAGGTGACTCCTACGAGCAGTACTTC
>TRBV29-1|TRBJ2-3|13|few|-
CSVEGQGTDTQYF
TGCAGCGTTGAAGGCCAGGGGACAGATACGCAGTATTTT
>TRBV27|TRBJ1-5|15|-|-
CASSSVTGFNQPQHF
TGTGCCAGCAGTTCAGTAACAGGGTTCAATCAGCCCCAGCATTTT
>TRBV5-6|TRBJ2-7|14|-|TRBD1
CASSFGQGTIEQYF
TGTGCCAGCAGCTTTGGACAGGGAACTATTGAGCAGTACTTC
>TRBV18|TRBJ2-3|17|-|-
CASSPPERATSTDTQYF
TGTGCCAGCTCACCACCCGAGCGGGCGACTAGCACAGATACGCAGTATTTT
>TRBV4-3|TRBJ2-1|17|-|TRBD2
CASSQDLTSGRHNEQFF
TGCGCCAGCAGCCAAGATTTAACTAGCGGGAGACATAATGAGCAGTTCTTC
>TRBV19|TRBJ2-1|12|-|-
CASSIVPNEQFF
TGTGCCAGTAGTATAGTTCCCAATGAGCAGTTCTTC
>TRBV5-6|TRBJ2-7|13|-|TRBD2
CASSSGGAHEQYF
TGTGCCAGCAGCTCGGGAGGCGCCCACGAGCAGTACTTC
>TRBV13|TRBJ1-1|11|once|-
CASSSPNGAFF
TGTGCCAGCAGCTCACCCAATGGAGCTTTCTTT
>TRBV29-1|TRBJ2-2|12|once|-
CSVVWVTGELFF
TGCAGCGTTGTTTGGGTTACCGGGGAGCTGTTTTTT
>TRBV13|TRBJ2-7|15|-|TRBD2
CASSLGTSGRHEQYF
TGTGCCAGCAGCTTAGGGACTAGCGGGAGACACGAGCAGTACTTC
>TRBV30|TRBJ1-3|15|-|-
CAWSVLPRAGNTIYF
TGTGCCTGGAGTGTACTTCCCAGGGCTGGAAACACCATATATTTT